The rows below give T cell receptor beta chains drawn from one sample of a study of T-cell memory formation after mild COVID-19. TCRdb independently ran MiXCR on the 5' RACE reads; one entry per CDR3 protein. Here the sample spans 470,000 or so distinct CDR3 sequences, 15% to 20% being singletons. The sequenced material came from PBMCs or a T cell subset sorted from them (not recorded which). The receptors shown here come from an adult woman who had mild COVID-19 (a few samples of this study predate the infection). Cell type and time point are not known. Both conserved end residues are part of each CDR3. Fields, in order: CDR3 protein, CDR3 DNA, clone size, D gene, J gene, V gene. A D gene is named only where the DNA matches it firmly. The size field is filled for only some rows; it gives once, few, many or a size class.

CDR3 protein: CASNDGLAESTDTQYF
CDR3 DNA: TGTGCCAGCAACGACGGACTAGCGGAGAGCACAGATACGCAGTATTTT
clone size: .
D gene: TRBD2
J gene: TRBJ2-3
V gene: TRBV6-1

CDR3 protein: CASSLTAYEQYF
CDR3 DNA: TGTGCCAGCAGTTTAACAGCCTACGAGCAGTACTTC
clone size: many
D gene: .
J gene: TRBJ2-7
V gene: TRBV12-3/TRBV12-4

CDR3 protein: CAWSTGHYSNQPQHF
CDR3 DNA: TGTGCCTGGAGTACAGGTCATTATAGCAATCAGCCCCAGCATTTT
clone size: .
D gene: .
J gene: TRBJ1-5
V gene: TRBV30

CDR3 protein: CASSRGQVPNSPLHF
CDR3 DNA: TGTGCCAGCAGCCGCGGACAGGTTCCAAATTCACCCCTCCACTTT
clone size: .
D gene: TRBD1
J gene: TRBJ1-6
V gene: TRBV14

CDR3 protein: CSAYRGEADTQYF
CDR3 DNA: TGCAGTGCTTACAGGGGGGAGGCAGATACGCAGTATTTT
clone size: few
D gene: TRBD1
J gene: TRBJ2-3
V gene: TRBV20-1

CDR3 protein: CASSLTPTARPYNEQFF
CDR3 DNA: TGTGCCAGCAGCTTGACCCCGACAGCGCGCCCATACAATGAGCAGTTCTTC
clone size: .
D gene: .
J gene: TRBJ2-1
V gene: TRBV7-6

CDR3 protein: CASSYQSANEQFF
CDR3 DNA: TGTGCCAGCAGTTACCAGTCAGCTAATGAGCAGTTCTTC
clone size: .
D gene: .
J gene: TRBJ2-1
V gene: TRBV6-5

CDR3 protein: CAVRTGANYGYTF
CDR3 DNA: TGTGCCGTCAGGACAGGGGCCAACTATGGCTACACCTTC
clone size: .
D gene: TRBD1
J gene: TRBJ1-2
V gene: TRBV27

CDR3 protein: CASSSGRWTSGSPGSYNEQFF
CDR3 DNA: TGCGCCAGCAGCTCGGGGAGATGGACTAGCGGGAGCCCCGGGTCCTACAATGAGCAGTTCTTC
clone size: .
D gene: TRBD2
J gene: TRBJ2-1
V gene: TRBV5-1

CDR3 protein: CSVSLREGYYNEQFF
CDR3 DNA: TGCAGCGTTTCCCTACGGGAGGGCTACTACAATGAGCAGTTCTTC
clone size: .
D gene: TRBD2
J gene: TRBJ2-1
V gene: TRBV29-1

CDR3 protein: CASSLRQGAVGYTF
CDR3 DNA: TGTGCCAGCAGCTTGCGGCAGGGGGCGGTTGGCTACACCTTC
clone size: .
D gene: TRBD1
J gene: TRBJ1-2
V gene: TRBV5-5

CDR3 protein: CASSDRGGPPYNEQFF
CDR3 DNA: TGTGCCAGCAGTGACCGCGGGGGGCCTCCCTACAATGAGCAGTTCTTC
clone size: .
D gene: TRBD2
J gene: TRBJ2-1
V gene: TRBV2

CDR3 protein: CASSTSANTGELFF
CDR3 DNA: TGTGCCAGCAGTACATCCGCGAACACCGGGGAGCTGTTTTTT
clone size: few
D gene: .
J gene: TRBJ2-2
V gene: TRBV6-4

CDR3 protein: CASSELERGNSPLHF
CDR3 DNA: TGTGCCAGCAGCGAGCTTGAGAGGGGGAATTCACCCCTCCACTTT
clone size: many
D gene: .
J gene: TRBJ1-6
V gene: TRBV9

CDR3 protein: CASSPGLAGGPADTQYF
CDR3 DNA: TGTGCCAGCAGCCCAGGACTAGCGGGGGGGCCGGCAGATACGCAGTATTTT
clone size: .
D gene: TRBD2
J gene: TRBJ2-3
V gene: TRBV5-5

CDR3 protein: CASRQGDQPQHF
CDR3 DNA: TGTGCCAGCAGGCAGGGGGATCAGCCCCAGCATTTT
clone size: .
D gene: TRBD1
J gene: TRBJ1-5
V gene: TRBV12-3/TRBV12-4

CDR3 protein: CASSGGRTQETQYF
CDR3 DNA: TGCGCCAGCAGCGGAGGTAGAACTCAAGAGACCCAGTACTTC
clone size: .
D gene: .
J gene: TRBJ2-5
V gene: TRBV5-1

CDR3 protein: CASTDTAGQGANEKLFF
CDR3 DNA: TGTGCCAGCACCGACACCGCAGGACAGGGGGCCAATGAAAAACTGTTTTTT
clone size: few
D gene: TRBD1
J gene: TRBJ1-4
V gene: TRBV12-3/TRBV12-4

CDR3 protein: CASSILAGEGVKNIQYF
CDR3 DNA: TGTGCCAGTAGTATACTAGCGGGAGAGGGGGTCAAAAACATTCAGTACTTC
clone size: .
D gene: TRBD2
J gene: TRBJ2-4
V gene: TRBV19

CDR3 protein: CASSPGPTPSTDTQYF
CDR3 DNA: TGTGCCAGCTCACCGGGGCCAACCCCTAGCACAGATACGCAGTATTTT
clone size: few
D gene: .
J gene: TRBJ2-3
V gene: TRBV18

CDR3 protein: CASSLRLSAYEQYF
CDR3 DNA: TGTGCCAGCAGCTTAAGGCTCAGCGCCTACGAGCAGTACTTC
clone size: few
D gene: .
J gene: TRBJ2-7
V gene: TRBV5-5

CDR3 protein: CSVEDLNGLTRGYTF
CDR3 DNA: TGCAGCGTTGAAGATCTAAACGGATTAACCCGCGGCTACACCTTC
clone size: .
D gene: .
J gene: TRBJ1-2
V gene: TRBV29-1

CDR3 protein: CATSRGESRGNQPQHF
CDR3 DNA: TGTGCCACCAGCAGAGGGGAGAGTAGAGGCAATCAGCCCCAGCATTTT
clone size: few
D gene: .
J gene: TRBJ1-5
V gene: TRBV15

CDR3 protein: CSGRDSPQETQYF
CDR3 DNA: TGCAGCGGGAGGGACAGCCCTCAAGAGACCCAGTACTTC
clone size: few
D gene: .
J gene: TRBJ2-5
V gene: TRBV29-1

CDR3 protein: CASSADRANSPLHF
CDR3 DNA: TGTGCCAGCAGCGCCGACAGGGCTAATTCACCCCTCCACTTT
clone size: few
D gene: TRBD1
J gene: TRBJ1-6
V gene: TRBV12-3/TRBV12-4

CDR3 protein: CASSLGRGTWATGELFF
CDR3 DNA: TGTGCCAGCAGTTTGGGGCGGGGGACCTGGGCCACCGGGGAGCTGTTTTTT
clone size: few
D gene: TRBD2
J gene: TRBJ2-2
V gene: TRBV12-3/TRBV12-4

CDR3 protein: CASSLGTGEDEQFF
CDR3 DNA: TGCGCCAGCAGCTTGGGGACAGGGGAGGATGAGCAGTTCTTC
clone size: few
D gene: TRBD1
J gene: TRBJ2-1
V gene: TRBV5-1

CDR3 protein: CASSSGQIYNEQFF
CDR3 DNA: TGTGCCAGCAGCTCGGGACAAATATACAATGAGCAGTTCTTC
clone size: .
D gene: .
J gene: TRBJ2-1
V gene: TRBV7-6

CDR3 protein: CASSPEGGRAGTQYF
CDR3 DNA: TGCGCCAGCAGCCCGGAAGGGGGCAGGGCGGGTACGCAGTATTTT
clone size: few
D gene: TRBD1
J gene: TRBJ2-3
V gene: TRBV5-1

CDR3 protein: CASSDSGRGNEQFF
CDR3 DNA: TGTGCCAGCAGTGATAGCGGGAGAGGGAATGAGCAGTTCTTC
clone size: .
D gene: TRBD2
J gene: TRBJ2-1
V gene: TRBV6-2/TRBV6-3

CDR3 protein: CANLSQKREFF
CDR3 DNA: TGTGCCAACCTTAGCCAAAAAAGGGAGTTCTTC
clone size: few
D gene: .
J gene: TRBJ2-1
V gene: TRBV5-5

CDR3 protein: CASSQRRGLSTDTQYF
CDR3 DNA: TGTGCCAGCAGTCAACGAAGGGGACTCAGCACAGATACGCAGTATTTT
clone size: .
D gene: .
J gene: TRBJ2-3
V gene: TRBV6-5

CDR3 protein: CASSSGQGASGELFF
CDR3 DNA: TGTGCCAGCAGCTCGGGACAGGGGGCCAGTGGGGAGCTGTTTTTT
clone size: many
D gene: TRBD1
J gene: TRBJ2-2
V gene: TRBV7-3

CDR3 protein: CASSSMTVPAADTQYF
CDR3 DNA: TGCGCCAGCAGCTCAATGACAGTGCCTGCCGCAGATACGCAGTATTTT
clone size: .
D gene: .
J gene: TRBJ2-3
V gene: TRBV5-1

CDR3 protein: CASSVPNYGYTF
CDR3 DNA: TGTGCCAGCAGCGTTCCTAACTATGGCTACACCTTC
clone size: .
D gene: .
J gene: TRBJ1-2
V gene: TRBV9

CDR3 protein: CAWTPRGGPLDTQYF
CDR3 DNA: TGTGCCTGGACCCCGCGGGGGGGGCCCTTAGATACGCAGTATTTT
clone size: once
D gene: TRBD2
J gene: TRBJ2-3
V gene: TRBV30

CDR3 protein: CASSARTGSAGELFF
CDR3 DNA: TGTGCCAGCAGCGCCAGGACAGGGTCGGCCGGGGAGCTGTTTTTT
clone size: .
D gene: TRBD1
J gene: TRBJ2-2
V gene: TRBV9

CDR3 protein: CASSLDPGAGLYTF
CDR3 DNA: TGCGCCAGCAGCTTGGATCCAGGGGCTGGGCTCTACACCTTC
clone size: few
D gene: .
J gene: TRBJ1-2
V gene: TRBV5-1

CDR3 protein: CASSLAPAGGEETQYF
CDR3 DNA: TGTGCCAGCAGCTTAGCGCCAGCGGGGGGGGAGGAGACCCAGTACTTC
clone size: .
D gene: TRBD2
J gene: TRBJ2-5
V gene: TRBV7-8

CDR3 protein: CASSLGQESSYEQYF
CDR3 DNA: TGTGCCAGCAGCTTGGGACAGGAGAGCTCCTACGAGCAGTACTTC
clone size: few
D gene: .
J gene: TRBJ2-7
V gene: TRBV5-4